Below, one T cell receptor (beta chain) is given with its context. Antigen unknown. Assaying covered 75,000 to 100,000 TCR templates per sample. Only in-frame clones appear in the TCRdb table, and some are missing; sequencing was by immunoSEQ multiplex PCR. Here the sample spans about 100,000 clones, about 90% being singletons. This specimen comes from a study of siplizumab effects on memory and regulatory T cells. Study outcomes and limitations: Sequences below about 10^-5 frequency were poorly captured, and few alloreactive clones mapped to unstimulated subsets. The authors did not confirm suppressive function in proliferating Tregs from siplizumab cultures. Apparently more diverse than memory cells, naive T cells also seemed major alloresponse contributors.

In germline, CDR1 is SGHNT, CDR2 YYREEE (reference sequence). Trimming removed 4 bases from V and 0 bases from J, with 16 bases in between. The CDR3 covers 16 residues. The chain is built from TRBV5-4 and TRBJ1-1; D is perhaps TRBD1 (6 bases). The specimen was CD4+ T cells sorted from blood. This clonotype was obtained from a human donor in good health. DNA of the CDR3: TGTGCCAGCAGCCCCAGGGGTTCCGTTATGAACACTGAAGCTTTCTTT. Translating gives CASSPRGSVMNTEAFF.